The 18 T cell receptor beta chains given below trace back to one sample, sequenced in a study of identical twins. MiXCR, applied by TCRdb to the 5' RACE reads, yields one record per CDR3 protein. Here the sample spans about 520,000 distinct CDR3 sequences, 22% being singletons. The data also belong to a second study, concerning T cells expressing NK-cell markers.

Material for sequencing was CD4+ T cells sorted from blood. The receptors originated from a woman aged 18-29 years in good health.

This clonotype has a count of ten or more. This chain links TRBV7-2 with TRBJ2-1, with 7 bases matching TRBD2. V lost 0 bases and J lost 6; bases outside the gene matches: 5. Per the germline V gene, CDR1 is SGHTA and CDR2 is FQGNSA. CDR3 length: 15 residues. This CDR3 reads CASSLASGGSNEQFF. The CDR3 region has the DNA TGTGCCAGCAGCTTAGCGAGCGGCGGGAGCAATGAGCAGTTCTTC.

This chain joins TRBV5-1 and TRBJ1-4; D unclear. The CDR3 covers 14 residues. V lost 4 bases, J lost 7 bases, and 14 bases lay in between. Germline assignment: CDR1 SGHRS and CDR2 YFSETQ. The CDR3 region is CASSPANPGEKLFF. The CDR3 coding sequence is TGCGCCAGCAGCCCCGCAAATCCGGGTGAAAAACTGTTTTTT.

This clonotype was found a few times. CDR3 bases: TGTGCCAGCAGCTCACTGGAGGTGAATGAGCAGTTCTTC. It is translated as CASSSLEVNEQFF. The gene calls are TRBV7-9 and TRBJ2-1, with a possible D match to TRBD2 (5 bases). V gave up 4 bases and J gave up 7 bases, with 11 bases separating them. Germline CDR1 reads SEHNR; CDR2 reads FQNEAQ (reference sequence). The CDR3 has 13 amino acids.

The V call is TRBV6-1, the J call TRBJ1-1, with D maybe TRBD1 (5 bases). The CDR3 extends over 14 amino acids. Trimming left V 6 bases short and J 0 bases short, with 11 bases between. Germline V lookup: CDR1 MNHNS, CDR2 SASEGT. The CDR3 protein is CASRRDGLNTEAFF. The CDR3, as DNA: TGTGCCAGCAGGAGGGACGGTTTGAACACTGAAGCTTTCTTT.

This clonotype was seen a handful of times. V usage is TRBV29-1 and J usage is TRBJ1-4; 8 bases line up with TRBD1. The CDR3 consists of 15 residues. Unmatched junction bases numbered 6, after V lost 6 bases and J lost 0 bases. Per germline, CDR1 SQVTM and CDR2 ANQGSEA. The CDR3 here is CSVQGARSTNEKLFF. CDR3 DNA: TGCAGCGTGCAGGGGGCTCGGTCAACTAATGAAAAACTGTTTTTT.

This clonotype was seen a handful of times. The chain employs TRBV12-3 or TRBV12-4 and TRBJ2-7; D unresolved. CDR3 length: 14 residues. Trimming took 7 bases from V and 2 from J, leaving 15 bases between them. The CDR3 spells CASIPDLPPYEQYF. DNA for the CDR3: TGTGCCAGCATCCCCGACCTGCCCCCCTACGAGCAGTACTTC.

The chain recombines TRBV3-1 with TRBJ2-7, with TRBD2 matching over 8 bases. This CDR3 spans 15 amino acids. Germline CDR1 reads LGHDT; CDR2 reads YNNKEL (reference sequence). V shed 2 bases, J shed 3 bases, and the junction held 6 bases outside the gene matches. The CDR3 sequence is CASSQWGLAGYEQYF. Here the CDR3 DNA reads TGTGCCAGCAGCCAATGGGGGCTAGCGGGCTACGAGCAGTACTTC.

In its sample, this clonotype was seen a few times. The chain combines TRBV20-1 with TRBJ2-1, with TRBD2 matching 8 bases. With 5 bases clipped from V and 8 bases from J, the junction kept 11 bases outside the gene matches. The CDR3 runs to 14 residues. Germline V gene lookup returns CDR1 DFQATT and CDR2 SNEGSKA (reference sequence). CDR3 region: CSAARAGVVDEQFF. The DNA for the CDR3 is TGCAGTGCTGCCCGAGCGGGAGTTGTCGATGAGCAGTTCTTC.

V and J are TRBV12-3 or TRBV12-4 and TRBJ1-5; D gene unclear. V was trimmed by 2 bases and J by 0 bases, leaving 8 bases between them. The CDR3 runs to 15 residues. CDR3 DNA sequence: TGTGCCAGCAGTTTACGAGAGGGTAGCAATCAGCCCCAGCATTTT. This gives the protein CASSLREGSNQPQHF.

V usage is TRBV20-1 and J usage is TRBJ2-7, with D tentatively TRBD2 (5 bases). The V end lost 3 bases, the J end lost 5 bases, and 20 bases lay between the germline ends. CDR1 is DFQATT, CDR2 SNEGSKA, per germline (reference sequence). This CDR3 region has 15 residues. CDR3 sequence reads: CSASLFPGIGHEQYF. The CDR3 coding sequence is TGCAGTGCTAGTCTCTTCCCGGGGATAGGGCACGAGCAGTACTTC.

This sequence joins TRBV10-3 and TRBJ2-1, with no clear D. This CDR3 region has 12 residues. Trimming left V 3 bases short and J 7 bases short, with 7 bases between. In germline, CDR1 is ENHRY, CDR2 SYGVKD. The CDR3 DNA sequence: TGTGCCATCAGTGACTTAGGGAATGAGCAGTTCTTC. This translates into CAISDLGNEQFF.

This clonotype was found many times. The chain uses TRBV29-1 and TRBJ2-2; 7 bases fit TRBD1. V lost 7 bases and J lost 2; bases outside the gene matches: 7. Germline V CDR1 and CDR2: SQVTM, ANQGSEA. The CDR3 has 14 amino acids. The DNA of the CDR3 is TGCAGCGCAAGGAACAGGGGAAACACCGGGGAGCTGTTTTTT. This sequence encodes CSARNRGNTGELFF.

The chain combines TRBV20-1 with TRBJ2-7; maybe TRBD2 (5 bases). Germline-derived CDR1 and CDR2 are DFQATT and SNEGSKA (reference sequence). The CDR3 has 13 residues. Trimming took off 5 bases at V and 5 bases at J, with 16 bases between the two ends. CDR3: CSAADRRRNEQYF. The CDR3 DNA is TGCAGTGCTGCCGACCGGCGGAGGAACGAGCAGTACTTC.

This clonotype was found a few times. The CDR3 region has the DNA TGTGCCAGCAGACCCGCCGGGACAGGGGGCTACGAGCAGTACTTC. This codes for CASRPAGTGGYEQYF. The V call is TRBV14, the J call TRBJ2-7, with 11 nucleotides matching TRBD1. The CDR3 contains 15 residues. In germline, CDR1 is SGHDN, CDR2 FVKESK. With 6 bases clipped from V and 3 bases from J, the junction kept 7 bases outside the gene matches.

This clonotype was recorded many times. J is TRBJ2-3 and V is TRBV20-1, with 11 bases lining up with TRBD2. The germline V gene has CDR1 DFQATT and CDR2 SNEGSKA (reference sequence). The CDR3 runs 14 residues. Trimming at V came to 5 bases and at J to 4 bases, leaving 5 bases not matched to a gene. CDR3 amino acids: CSAGGLAVADTQYF. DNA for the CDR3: TGCAGTGCTGGGGGACTAGCGGTAGCAGATACGCAGTATTTT.

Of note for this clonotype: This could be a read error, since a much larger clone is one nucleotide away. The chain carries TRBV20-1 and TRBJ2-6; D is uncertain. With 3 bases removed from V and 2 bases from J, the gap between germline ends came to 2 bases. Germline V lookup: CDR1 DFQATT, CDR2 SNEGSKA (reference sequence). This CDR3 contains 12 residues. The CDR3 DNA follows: TGCAGTGCTAGCCCTGGGGCCAACGTCCTGACTTTC. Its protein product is CSASPGANVLTF.

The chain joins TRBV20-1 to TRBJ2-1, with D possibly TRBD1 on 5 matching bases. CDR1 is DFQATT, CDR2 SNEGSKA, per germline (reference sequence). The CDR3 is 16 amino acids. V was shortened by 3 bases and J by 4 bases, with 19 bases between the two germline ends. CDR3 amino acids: CSARTADPGRYNEQFF. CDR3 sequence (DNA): TGCAGTGCTAGGACAGCAGACCCCGGGCGGTACAATGAGCAGTTCTTC.

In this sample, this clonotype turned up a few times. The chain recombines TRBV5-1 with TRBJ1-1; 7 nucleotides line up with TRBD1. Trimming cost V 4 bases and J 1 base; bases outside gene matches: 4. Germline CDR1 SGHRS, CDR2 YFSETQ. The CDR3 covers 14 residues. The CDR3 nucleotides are TGCGCCAGCAGCGAGGGACAGCAGAACACTGAAGCTTTCTTT. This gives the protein CASSEGQQNTEAFF.